Reported below is one TCR beta chain. Antigen specificity is unknown. The CDR3 runs to 15 residues. The ends were cut back, 4 bases at V and 0 bases at J, with 12 bases in the middle. Germline V lookup: CDR1 SGHKS, CDR2 YYEKEE (reference sequence). This record comes from a study of OX40 agonist ivuxolimab in advanced cancers. Study results and limitations: Within 6 weeks, CD4+ and CD8+ blood T cells expanded clonally at 0.1 to 3.0 mg/kg.

The protocol was immunoSEQ multiplex PCR, while the TCRdb copy is restricted to in-frame clones and leaves out a portion. The table has fewer than 80,000 clones, approximately 90% seen once; the top ten hold about 14%. This TCR was recovered from an adult with an advanced solid tumor such as melanoma, head and neck, liver or kidney cancer. Source: CD4+ or CD8+ T cells sorted from blood, taken in a trial of the OX40 agonist ivuxolimab. The chain joins TRBV5-5 to TRBJ2-3; a possible D gene is TRBD2 (6 bases). The CDR3 loop is CASSPADYSTDTQYF. CDR3 in DNA: TGTGCCAGCAGCCCGGCGGACTATAGCACAGATACGCAGTATTTT.